This TCR beta chain is drawn from a study of OX40 agonist ivuxolimab in advanced cancers. The overall study: Ivuxolimab was delivered to patients intravenously every 2 weeks at doses spanning 0.01 to 10 mg/kg. Findings of the study overall: Compared with CD4+, CD8+ T cells on average had more expanded clones. The authors did not determine the antigen specificity of the expanded peripheral T cells.

This clone has just one count. Antigen unknown. From germline, CDR1 is SGDLS and CDR2 YYNGEE. This CDR3 has 15 residues. The V gene lost 0 bases and the J gene lost 4 bases, with 13 bases spanning the gap. TCRdb's copy holds only in-frame clones and misses some; the assay was immunoSEQ multiplex PCR. The sample lists approximately 82,000 clones, about 89% seen once, with 0.45% to 0.55% in the top ten. V gene TRBV9 combines with J gene TRBJ1-1; D is unclear. This receptor was taken from an adult with an advanced solid tumor such as melanoma, head and neck, liver or kidney cancer. The source was CD4+ or CD8+ T cells sorted from blood, collected in a trial of the OX40 agonist ivuxolimab. The CDR3 is CASSVEAHPGTEAFF. DNA of the CDR3: TGTGCCAGCAGCGTAGAGGCCCATCCCGGCACTGAAGCTTTCTTT.